Listed here are 13 T cell receptor beta chains from one sample, sequenced in a study of naive and memory T cell subsets. Study results and caveats: Naive repertoires, especially CD8, held a few larger clonotypes, possibly memory cells re-expressing CD45RA.

An equimolar mix of two oligonucleotides served as the beta constant-region primer for TRBC1 and TRBC2. Ligated cDNA was amplified by four rounds of PCR with nested alpha and beta constant-region primers and SP2. TCRdb called the UMI-ligation and nested PCR reads again in MiXCR, with one record for every CDR3 protein. The sample lists about 150,000 distinct CDR3 sequences, roughly 22% occurring once. These receptors have no identified antigens. The sequenced sample was naive CD4+ T cells from blood. These receptors were collected from a human donor in good health.

This rearrangement joins TRBV29-1 to TRBJ1-1; D is unclear. The CDR3 totals 13 residues. CDR1 and CDR2 (germline): SQVTM, ANQGSEA. Trimming took off 4 bases at V and 5 bases at J, with 14 bases between the two ends. CDR3: CSVVSRSKTEAFF. The CDR3 DNA is TGCAGCGTTGTCAGTCGCTCGAAGACTGAAGCTTTCTTT.

This clonotype was observed a handful of times. The gene calls are TRBV7-9 and TRBJ2-3; D tentatively fits TRBD1 or TRBD2 (5 bases each). Germline CDR1 is SEHNR and CDR2 is FQNEAQ (reference sequence). The CDR3 spans 13 residues. The ends were cut back, 5 bases at V and 2 bases at J, with 8 bases in the middle. This CDR3 reads CASSRGDTDTQYF. Here the CDR3 DNA reads TGTGCCAGCAGCCGGGGCGACACAGATACGCAGTATTTT.

The chain links TRBV11-2 to TRBJ1-1; the D gene is possibly TRBD1 (5 bases). The CDR3 extends over 14 amino acids. V lost 1 base to trimming and J lost 7 bases, with 13 bases between them. Looked up from germline, CDR1 is SGHAT and CDR2 is FQNNGV. For the CDR3, the DNA is TGTGCCAGCAGCTTAGGGCGGGGCGAGGGTGAAGCTTTCTTT. It codes for CASSLGRGEGEAFF.

This chain uses TRBV4-1 with TRBJ1-5, with 7 bases lining up with TRBD1. From germline, CDR1 is MGHRA and CDR2 YSYEKL. Unmatched junction bases numbered 6, after V lost 1 base and J lost 3 bases. The CDR3 consists of 16 residues. CDR3 nucleotide sequence: TGCGCCAGCAGCCAAGTTGCCAGGGGGGACAATCAGCCCCAGCATTTT. It codes for CASSQVARGDNQPQHF.

This clonotype appeared many times. The V and J genes are TRBV12-3 or TRBV12-4 and TRBJ2-1; 9 nucleotides align to TRBD2. The CDR3 runs to 15 residues. J lost 0 bases, V lost 5 bases, and 2 bases had no gene match. CDR3 DNA sequence: TGTGCCAGCAGTCTTAGCGGGAGCTCCTACAATGAGCAGTTCTTC. The encoded protein is CASSLSGSSYNEQFF.

The CDR3 region is CASSSPLGGAGGGDTQYF. CDR3 coding DNA: TGTGCCAGCAGTTCGCCTCTGGGGGGAGCGGGAGGCGGAGATACGCAGTATTTT. The chain joins TRBV6-5 to TRBJ2-3, with 9 bases lining up with TRBD2. The CDR3 length is 18 residues. Germline V CDR1 and CDR2: MNHEY, SVGAGI. Germline trimming cut 4 bases from V and 5 bases from J; bases unmatched to any gene: 16.

This chain joins TRBV7-2 and TRBJ2-1; D is perhaps TRBD1 or TRBD2 (6 bases each). Looked up from germline, CDR1 is SGHTA and CDR2 is FQGNSA. The CDR3 is 14 amino acids. V dropped 4 bases and J dropped 5 bases, with 12 bases sitting between them. CDR3 amino acids: CASSSYGGHNEQFF. CDR3 DNA: TGTGCCAGCAGCTCCTATGGGGGGCACAATGAGCAGTTCTTC.

This clonotype was seen a few times. The chain links TRBV5-1 to TRBJ2-7; D is unresolved. The CDR3 contains 13 residues. Germline assignment: CDR1 SGHRS and CDR2 YFSETQ. Between the trimmed V and J ends, which lost 3 bases and 5 bases, there was a span of 12 bases. The CDR3, as DNA: TGCGCCAGCAGCTCCACCACGTTTAACGAGCAGTACTTC. Translating gives CASSSTTFNEQYF.

At least ten counts were recorded for this clonotype. J is TRBJ2-1 and V is TRBV19; D tentatively fits TRBD1 or TRBD2 (5 bases each). V was cut by 6 bases and J by 9 bases, with 15 bases left in between. Germline lookup yields CDR1 LNHDA and CDR2 SQIVND (reference sequence). The CDR3 covers 13 residues. CDR3: CASSPQGRREQFF. The DNA of the CDR3 is TGTGCCAGTAGCCCTCAGGGACGACGTGAGCAGTTCTTC.

This chain connects TRBV7-9 to TRBJ1-1; possible D gene TRBD1, 5 bases. This CDR3 region has 16 residues. Germline CDR1 and CDR2: SEHNR and FQNEAQ (reference sequence). Trimming took 1 base from V and 0 from J, leaving 12 bases between them. The CDR3 loop is CASSLEGAGLNTEAFF. The CDR3 DNA sequence: TGTGCCAGCAGCTTAGAAGGCGCGGGGCTGAACACTGAAGCTTTCTTT.

V gene TRBV11-2 combines with J gene TRBJ1-5; no reliable D call. In germline, CDR1 is SGHAT, CDR2 FQNNGV. V was clipped by 1 base and J by 6 bases, with 10 bases between them. This CDR3 has 14 residues. This CDR3 reads CASSLGARGQPQHF. CDR3 DNA: TGTGCCAGCAGCTTAGGGGCCCGGGGTCAGCCCCAGCATTTT.

This clonotype was counted a few times. The chain is built from TRBV20-1 and TRBJ1-1; 10 nucleotides agree with TRBD1. Germline values: CDR1 DFQATT, CDR2 SNEGSKA (reference sequence). The CDR3 extends over 12 amino acids. The V segment lost 4 bases and the J segment 8 bases; nucleotides outside the gene matches: 4. CDR3 residues: CSAIGQGGEAFF. The CDR3 bases are TGCAGTGCTATAGGACAGGGGGGAGAAGCTTTCTTT.

The J gene is TRBJ2-1, the V gene TRBV20-1, with 8 bases lining up with TRBD2. V gave up 4 bases and J gave up 4 bases; unmatched junction bases: 6. The CDR3 runs 14 residues. Germline V gene sequence: CDR1 DFQATT, CDR2 SNEGSKA (reference sequence). CDR3 DNA sequence: TGCAGTGCTAAGGCGGGAGGACATTACAATGAGCAGTTCTTC. Its protein is CSAKAGGHYNEQFF.